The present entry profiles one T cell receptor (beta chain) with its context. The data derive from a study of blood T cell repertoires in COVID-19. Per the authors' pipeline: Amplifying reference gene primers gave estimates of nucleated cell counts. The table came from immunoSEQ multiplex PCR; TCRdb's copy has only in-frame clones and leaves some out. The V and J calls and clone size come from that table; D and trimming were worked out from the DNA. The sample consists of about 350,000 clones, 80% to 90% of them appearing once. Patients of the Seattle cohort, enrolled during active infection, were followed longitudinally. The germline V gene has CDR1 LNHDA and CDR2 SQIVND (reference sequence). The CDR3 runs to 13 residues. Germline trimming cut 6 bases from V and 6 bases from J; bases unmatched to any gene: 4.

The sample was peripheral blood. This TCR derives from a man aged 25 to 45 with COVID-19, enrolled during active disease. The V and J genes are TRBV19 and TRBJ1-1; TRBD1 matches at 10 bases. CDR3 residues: CASRGQGSAEAFF. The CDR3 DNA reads TGTGCCAGTAGGGGACAGGGGAGTGCTGAAGCTTTCTTT.